The clone carrying this T cell receptor (beta chain) has only a few counts. The V gene's germline CDR1 is SGDLS and CDR2 YYNGEE. The V end lost 4 bases, the J end lost 6 bases, and 13 bases lay between the germline ends. The CDR3 has 13 amino acids. Original data processing: How many nucleated cells were present was estimated from reference gene primer amplification. Clones were read by immunoSEQ multiplex PCR, and TCRdb kept only the in-frame ones, dropping some. V and J calls and clone size are as listed in that table; D and trimming were resolved from the DNA. The data show approximately 190,000 clones, with approximately 84% seen just once and about 6.9% held by the top ten. This record comes from a study of blood T cell repertoires in COVID-19. Whole-study context: Samples came from the United States, Italy and Spain, spanning acute and convalescent COVID-19. The analysed material was cDNA or gDNA that came from T cells, B-cell-depleted T cells, or PBMCs.

The sample consisted of peripheral blood. This chain joins TRBV9 and TRBJ1-1, with D maybe TRBD1 (6 bases). The sequence derives from a human donor with acute or convalescent COVID-19. The donor label of this sample is uncertain. The CDR3 protein is CASSSGTGSEAFF. The CDR3 DNA follows: TGTGCCAGCAGCTCAGGAACAGGGTCTGAAGCTTTCTTT. The full variable domain, completed using reference TRBV9 and TRBJ1-1, is DSGVTQTPKHLITATGQRVTLRCSPRSGDLSVYWYQQSLDQGLQFLIQYYNGEERAKGNILERFSAQQFPDLHSELNLSSLELGDSALYFCASSSGTGSEAFFGQGTRLTVV.